This T cell receptor (beta chain) was captured in a study of spatial heterogeneity in lung cancer. Study outcomes and limitations: Mutation tallies in tumors tracked expanded intratumoral alpha and beta TCR counts.

Each CDR3 protein is one row after TCRdb ran MiXCR on the 5' RACE reads. Counted here are 10,000 to 15,000 distinct CDR3 sequences, 6% to 7% occurring once; the ten biggest clones make up about 3.5%. The time point here: sample taken at primary tumor resection. As regards this clonotype: What it binds is not known.

CDR1 and CDR2 (germline): MDHEN, SYDVKM. Deletions cut 8 bases from V and 4 bases from J, with 15 bases between. The CDR3 extends over 13 amino acids. The sequences come from lung tumor tissue, collected at surgery. The V gene is TRBV28, the J gene TRBJ2-7, with D possibly matching TRBD1 (6 bases). The sequence came from a female donor with early-stage non-small cell lung cancer. The CDR3 protein is CASGSGQTYEQYF. CDR3 nucleotides: TGTGCCAGCGGATCGGGACAAACTTACGAGCAGTACTTC.